This T cell receptor beta chain was observed in a study of shared clonotypes between healthy human individuals. This clone has at least ten counts. What it binds is unknown. V lost 4 bases and J lost 2; bases outside the gene matches: 4. Germline CDR1 is MGHRA and CDR2 is YSYEKL. The CDR3 has 14 amino acids. Source study methods: Filtering differed because ImmunoSEQ produced junction-only sequences that carried no quality scores. TCRdb keeps only in-frame clones here, not all; method: immunoSEQ multiplex PCR. The V and J calls and clone size were taken over from that table, and D and trimming were inferred from the DNA. Here the sample spans under 1,100,000 clones, approximately 72% being singletons. Caucasian adults residing in Nashville, Tennessee made up all the donors. The study's findings and limits: Sampling covered nothing but blood. Tissue TCR repertoires likely differ from those found in blood. Although depth was large, rarefaction showed that sequencing of the sorted subsets was incomplete.

This chain connects TRBV4-1 to TRBJ2-7; 8 bases map to TRBD2. The source material was memory CD4+ T cells sorted from blood. Subset of the sample: CD45RA-negative fraction. The origin of this receptor is a man between 18 and 29 years old in good health. The CDR3, as DNA: TGCGCCAGCAGCCCGGGGGGGCAGGCCTACGAGCAGTACTTC. This codes for CASSPGGQAYEQYF.